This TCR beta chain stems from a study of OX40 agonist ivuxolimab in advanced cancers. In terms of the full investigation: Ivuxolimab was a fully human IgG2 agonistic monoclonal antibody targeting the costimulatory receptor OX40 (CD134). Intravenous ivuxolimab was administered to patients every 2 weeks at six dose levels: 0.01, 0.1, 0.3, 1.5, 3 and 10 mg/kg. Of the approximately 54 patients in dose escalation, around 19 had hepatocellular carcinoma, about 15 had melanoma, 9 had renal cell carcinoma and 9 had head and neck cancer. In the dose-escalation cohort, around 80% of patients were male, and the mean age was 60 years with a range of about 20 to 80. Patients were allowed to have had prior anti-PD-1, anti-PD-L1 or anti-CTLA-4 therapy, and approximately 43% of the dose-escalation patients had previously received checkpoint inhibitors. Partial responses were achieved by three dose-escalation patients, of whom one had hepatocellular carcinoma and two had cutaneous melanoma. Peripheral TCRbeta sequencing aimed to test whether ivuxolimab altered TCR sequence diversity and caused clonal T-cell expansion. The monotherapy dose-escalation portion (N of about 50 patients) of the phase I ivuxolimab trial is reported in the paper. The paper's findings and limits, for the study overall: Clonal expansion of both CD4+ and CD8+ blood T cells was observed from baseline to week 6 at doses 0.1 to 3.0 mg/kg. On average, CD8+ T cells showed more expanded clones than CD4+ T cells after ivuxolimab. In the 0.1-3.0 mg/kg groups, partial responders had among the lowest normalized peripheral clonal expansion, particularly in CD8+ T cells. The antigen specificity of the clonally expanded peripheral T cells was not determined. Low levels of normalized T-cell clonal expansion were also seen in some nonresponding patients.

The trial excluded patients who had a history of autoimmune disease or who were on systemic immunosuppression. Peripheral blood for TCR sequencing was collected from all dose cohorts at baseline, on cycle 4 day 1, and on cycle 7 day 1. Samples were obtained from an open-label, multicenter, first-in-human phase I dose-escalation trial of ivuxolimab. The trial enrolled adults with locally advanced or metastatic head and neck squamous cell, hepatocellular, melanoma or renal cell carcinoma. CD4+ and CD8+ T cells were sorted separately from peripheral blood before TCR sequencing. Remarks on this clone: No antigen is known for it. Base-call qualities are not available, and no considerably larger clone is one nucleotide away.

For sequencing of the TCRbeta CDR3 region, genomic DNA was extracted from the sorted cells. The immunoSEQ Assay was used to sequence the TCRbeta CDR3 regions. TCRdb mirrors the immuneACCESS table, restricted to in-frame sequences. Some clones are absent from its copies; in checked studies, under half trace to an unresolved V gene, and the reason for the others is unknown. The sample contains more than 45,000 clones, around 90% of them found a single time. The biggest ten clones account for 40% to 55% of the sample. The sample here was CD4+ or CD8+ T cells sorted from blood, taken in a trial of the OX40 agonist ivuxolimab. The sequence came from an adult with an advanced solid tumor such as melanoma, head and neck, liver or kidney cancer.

In nucleotides, the sequence is TGCGCCAGCAGCTTGTACGAGCAGTACTTC. This yields the protein CASSLYEQYF. This sequence uses TRBV5-1 and TRBJ2-7, with the D gene too uncertain to name. CDR3 length: 10 amino acids, cysteine to phenylalanine. Left in the record is the CDR3 DNA by itself, 30 bases read in frame from the first base. V is cut by 1 base and J by 4 bases, and the space between the germline ends is 0 bases. The germline V gene provides CDR1 SGHRS and CDR2 YFSETQ.